Here is one TCR beta chain with its context. Relative to the germline gene, one junction end is altered; a read error may explain this. There were no patients who had received any treatment before thyroid surgery. The sample belongs to a study of metastatic and nonmetastatic thyroid tumors. The CDR3 consists of 16 residues. From germline, CDR1 is SGHRS and CDR2 YFSETQ. TCRdb re-analyzed the PCR reads using MiXCR. The sample carries approximately 41,000 clones, 28% recorded once. The clonotype was recovered from a male donor with papillary thyroid cancer or a benign thyroid nodule (not recorded which). Some clones in this sample may be carry-over from other donors' samples. The sequencing sample was made of blood. The V call is TRBV5-1, the J call TRBJ2-2, with a possible D match to TRBD2 (6 bases). The chain's CDR3 is CASSIGGVQNTGALFF. The CDR3 bases are TGCGCCAGCAGCATTGGCGGGGTCCAGAACACCGGGGCGCTGTTTTTT. Full variable domain (outside the CDR3, taken from reference TRBV5-1 and TRBJ2-2): KAGVTQTPRYLIKTRGQQVTLSCSPISGHRSVSWYQQTPGQGLQFLFEYFSETQRNKGNFPGRFSGRQFSNSRSEMNVSTLELGDSALYLCASSIGGVQNTGALFFGEGSRLTVL.